Each of the 22 T cell receptor beta chains below was sequenced from the same sample in a study of blood T cell repertoires in COVID-19. TCRdb's table, derived via immunoSEQ multiplex PCR, lists solely in-frame clones and lacks some. The table shows a few hundred thousand clones, with around 85% occurring only once. The sample was PBMCs or T cells enriched from blood (not recorded which). The receptors stem from an older woman who had recovered from COVID-19.

This chain uses TRBV5-1 with TRBJ1-2; D is unresolved. The CDR3 is 15 residues long. Germline V gives CDR1 SGHRS, CDR2 YFSETQ. Deletions cut 1 base from V and 3 bases from J, with 13 bases between. The DNA for the CDR3 is TGCGCCAGCAGCTTGTACGGGGAAGCTGACTATGGCTACACCTTC. Translation: CASSLYGEADYGYTF.

J is TRBJ1-2 and V is TRBV7-9, with TRBD1 matching over 8 bases. Unmatched junction bases numbered 5, after V lost 4 bases and J lost 4 bases. Looked up from germline, CDR1 is SEHNR and CDR2 is FQNEAQ (reference sequence). This CDR3 has 14 amino acids. DNA for the CDR3: TGTGCCAGCAGCTCCTCAGGGGGCGTCTATGGCTACACCTTC. It translates to CASSSSGGVYGYTF.

V usage is TRBV9 and J usage is TRBJ2-7, with D maybe TRBD2 (6 bases). Germline loops: CDR1 SGDLS, CDR2 YYNGEE. The CDR3 runs 15 residues. V lost 5 bases and J 1 base, leaving 16 bases between the germline ends. The chain's CDR3 is CASRVMVEGSYEQYF. The CDR3 nucleotides are TGTGCCAGCAGAGTTATGGTGGAGGGATCCTACGAGCAGTACTTC. Complete variable domain (other parts from reference TRBV9 and TRBJ2-7): DSGVTQTPKHLITATGQRVTLRCSPRSGDLSVYWYQQSLDQGLQFLIQYYNGEERAKGNILERFSAQQFPDLHSELNLSSLELGDSALYFCASRVMVEGSYEQYFGPGTRLTVT.

The chain has TRBV18 and TRBJ1-2, with D hard to call. V was shortened by 2 bases and J by 0 bases, with 7 bases between the two germline ends. Germline loops: CDR1 KGHSH, CDR2 LQKENI. The CDR3 runs 14 residues. Written as DNA, the CDR3 is TGTGCCAGCTCACCAGACGGGACTAACTATGGCTACACCTTC. Translating gives CASSPDGTNYGYTF.

This clone has more than one count but fewer than ten. This rearrangement joins TRBV18 to TRBJ1-4, with D possibly matching TRBD1 (5 bases). Germline V gene lookup returns CDR1 KGHSH and CDR2 LQKENI. With 3 bases removed from V and 7 bases from J, the gap between germline ends came to 12 bases. The CDR3 runs to 14 residues. DNA of the CDR3: TGTGCCAGCTCACCGGCAGGGTCTATTGAAAAACTGTTTTTT. Protein sequence: CASSPAGSIEKLFF.

As DNA, the CDR3 is TGCGCCAGCAGCTTGGTTCCGGTCCAGGGGGCCGGGGAGCTGTTTTTT. As protein: CASSLVPVQGAGELFF. The chain joins TRBV5-1 to TRBJ2-2; the match to TRBD1 covers 7 bases. Germline lookup yields CDR1 SGHRS and CDR2 YFSETQ. V lost 0 bases and J lost 6; bases outside the gene matches: 8. There are 16 residues in the CDR3.

V usage is TRBV28 and J usage is TRBJ2-1, with 7 positions matching TRBD1. Germline CDR1 and CDR2: MDHEN and SYDVKM. The CDR3 length is 15 residues. Trimming removed 5 bases from V and 8 bases from J; junction bases left unmatched: 12. CDR3 amino acids: CASSPRSTGSDEQFF. The CDR3 nucleotides read TGTGCCAGCAGTCCTAGATCGACAGGGTCTGATGAGCAGTTCTTC.

The chain recombines TRBV7-2 with TRBJ2-2; possibly TRBD2 for D (6 bases). This CDR3 contains 13 residues. The V and J ends lost 1 base and 6 bases respectively, with 6 bases between them. CDR1 SGHTA and CDR2 FQGNSA come from the germline V gene. The CDR3 reads CASSLGLAGELFF. CDR3 DNA: TGTGCCAGCAGCTTAGGACTAGCCGGGGAGCTGTTTTTT.

The chain uses TRBV27 and TRBJ1-6; a weak D match, TRBD1 (5 bases). The CDR3 covers 17 residues. Germline values: CDR1 MNHEY, CDR2 SMNVEV (reference sequence). V was shortened by 4 bases and J by 3 bases, with 16 bases between the two germline ends. The CDR3 region has the DNA TGTGCCAGCAGTTCTGGACACCCTGGGCTCTATAATTCACCCCTCCACTTT. It specifies CASSSGHPGLYNSPLHF.

The CDR3 spells CAWSPGAGTGNQPQHF. The DNA of the CDR3 is TGTGCCTGGAGCCCGGGAGCCGGGACTGGCAATCAGCCCCAGCATTTT. The chain links TRBV30 to TRBJ1-5; the D gene is possibly TRBD1 (5 bases). Trimming stripped 3 bases from V and 2 bases from J, with 17 bases between. The CDR3 length is 16 residues. Looked up from germline, CDR1 is GTSNPN and CDR2 is SVGIG (reference sequence).

V gene TRBV19 combines with J gene TRBJ2-1, with 10 bases aligning to TRBD2. The length of the CDR3 is 19 residues. Trimming cost V 3 bases and J 0 bases; bases outside gene matches: 11. Germline CDR1 LNHDA, CDR2 SQIVND (reference sequence). The CDR3 is CASSIRPSGGVSSYNEQFF. The CDR3 DNA is TGTGCCAGTAGTATTAGGCCTAGCGGGGGTGTTAGCTCCTACAATGAGCAGTTCTTC.

In its sample, this clone was seen once. The rearrangement links TRBV30 to TRBJ1-5; maybe TRBD1 (6 bases). The germline V and J ends were trimmed by 2 bases and 7 bases, with 12 bases remaining between them. CDR1 is GTSNPN and CDR2 is SVGIG in the germline V gene (reference sequence). CDR3 size: 13 residues. In DNA, the CDR3 is TGTGCCTGGAGTAGGGCAGGGGAGCAGCCCCAGCATTTT. Protein sequence: CAWSRAGEQPQHF.

The chain employs TRBV3-1 (or the pseudogene TRBV3-2) and TRBJ2-7; TRBD1 is a possible D gene (6 bases). The germline gives CDR1 LGHDT, CDR2 YNNKEL (reference sequence). The V end was cut by 1 base, the J end by 7 bases, with 14 bases between. The CDR3 runs to 14 residues. DNA of the CDR3: TGTGCCAGCAGCCAAGGACAGGTTGAGAAGGAGCAGTACTTC. Translated: CASSQGQVEKEQYF.

In this sample, this clone turned up once. This chain uses TRBV28 with TRBJ1-2; 8 bases align to TRBD1. J was trimmed by 6 bases and V by 4 bases; bases with no gene match: 10. The V gene's germline CDR1 is MDHEN and CDR2 SYDVKM. The CDR3 totals 15 residues. In DNA form, the CDR3 reads TGTGCCAGCAGTTCAAGCCGGGACAGGTCTCATGGCTACACCTTC. Amino acids: CASSSSRDRSHGYTF.

This chain uses TRBV5-1 with TRBJ1-2, with 7 bases that match TRBD1. The CDR3 extends over 14 amino acids. V gave up 5 bases and J gave up 3 bases; unmatched junction bases: 7. From germline, CDR1 is SGHRS and CDR2 YFSETQ. The CDR3 region is CASRTGQGDYGYTF. CDR3 DNA sequence: TGCGCCAGCAGGACAGGGCAGGGGGACTATGGCTACACCTTC. The whole variable domain, remainder taken from reference TRBV5-1 and TRBJ1-2, is KAGVTQTPRYLIKTRGQQVTLSCSPISGHRSVSWYQQTPGQGLQFLFEYFSETQRNKGNFPGRFSGRQFSNSRSEMNVSTLELGDSALYLCASRTGQGDYGYTFGSGTRLTVV.

The rearrangement joins TRBV5-1 to TRBJ1-1; 7 positions agree with TRBD1. V gave up 5 bases and J gave up 6 bases; unmatched junction bases: 7. Germline CDR1 is SGHRS and CDR2 is YFSETQ. This CDR3 has 13 amino acids. The CDR3 is CASSYTGTAEAFF. DNA of the CDR3: TGCGCCAGCAGTTATACCGGGACAGCTGAAGCTTTCTTT.

The rearrangement uses TRBV20-1 and TRBJ2-1; no reliable D call. The CDR3 extends over 14 amino acids. Deletions cut 3 bases from V and 5 bases from J, with 14 bases between. Germline V gives CDR1 DFQATT, CDR2 SNEGSKA (reference sequence). Here the CDR3 reads CSASSLVDNNEQFF. For the CDR3, the DNA is TGCAGTGCTAGTTCGTTGGTAGATAACAATGAGCAGTTCTTC.

The rearrangement uses TRBV6-5 and TRBJ1-2; D is ambiguous. CDR1 is MNHEY and CDR2 is SVGAGI in the germline V gene. Trimming pared 4 bases from V and 4 bases from J, leaving 10 bases between. The CDR3 has 13 residues. CDR3 in amino acids: CASSSPGGYGYTF. In DNA form, the CDR3 reads TGTGCCAGCAGTTCCCCGGGAGGCTATGGCTACACCTTC.

V gene TRBV19 combines with J gene TRBJ2-3; 10 bases agree with TRBD1. This CDR3 has 15 amino acids. Germline loops: CDR1 LNHDA, CDR2 SQIVND (reference sequence). Trimming at V came to 3 bases and at J to 4 bases, leaving 4 bases not matched to a gene. CDR3 residues: CASSIRTGGPDTQYF. The DNA for the CDR3 is TGTGCCAGTAGTATTAGGACAGGGGGACCAGATACGCAGTATTTT.

This clone came up a few times. J is TRBJ1-6 and V is TRBV11-2, with D possibly TRBD1 on 5 matching bases. CDR3 size: 15 residues. CDR1 and CDR2 from the germline V gene are SGHAT and FQNNGV. The V and J ends lost 0 bases and 10 bases respectively, with 13 bases between them. CDR3 coding DNA: TGTGCCAGCAGCTTAGAGTTTCAGGGCACCTCACCCCTCCACTTT. It specifies CASSLEFQGTSPLHF.

This clone was detected only a few times. The rearrangement joins TRBV3-1 (or the pseudogene TRBV3-2) to TRBJ1-5, with TRBD1 as a possible D gene (5 bases). Trimming removed 1 base at V and 9 bases at J, with 19 bases between. From germline, CDR1 is LGHDT and CDR2 YNNKEL (reference sequence). CDR3 length: 16 amino acids. CDR3 bases: TGTGCCAGCAGCCAAGGGGGCTTCCCCCTCACGGGGCCCCAGCATTTT. Translation gives CASSQGGFPLTGPQHF.

This clone has just one count. The chain combines TRBV28 with TRBJ1-2; D gene unclear. Deletions cut 4 bases from V and 4 bases from J, with 16 bases between. CDR3 length: 15 residues. Looked up from germline, CDR1 is MDHEN and CDR2 is SYDVKM. This CDR3 reads CASSSPGEGLYGYTF. The CDR3 nucleotides are TGTGCCAGCAGTTCCCCCGGGGAGGGTCTCTATGGCTACACCTTC.